One sample yielded the 27 T cell receptor beta chains listed below, sequenced in a study of identical twins. TCRdb processed the 5' RACE reads anew with MiXCR; each CDR3 protein has one entry. The profile shows 250,000 to 300,000 distinct CDR3 sequences, just under 9.5% of them singletons. These data were likewise used in another study, on yellow fever vaccine responses in identical twins.

The source material was CD8+ T cells sorted from blood. These receptors were collected from a woman aged 18 to 35 in good health.

This clonotype was seen only a few times. The chain carries TRBV4-2 and TRBJ2-7; D is possibly TRBD1 or TRBD2 (6 bases each). CDR3 size: 17 residues. The V end lost 1 base, the J end lost 2 bases, and 18 bases lay between the germline ends. Germline V CDR1 and CDR2: LGHNA, YNFKEQ. DNA of the CDR3: TGTGCCAGCAGCCAAGCCCCGGAGGGGGAAGCGCCCTACGAGCAGTACTTC. It specifies CASSQAPEGEAPYEQYF.

The J gene is TRBJ2-1, the V gene TRBV30, with a possible D match to TRBD1 (5 bases). V lost 4 bases, J lost 7 bases, and 11 bases lay in between. Germline CDR1 reads GTSNPN; CDR2 reads SVGIG (reference sequence). The CDR3 has 12 residues. CDR3 loop: CAWTWAGNEQFF. The CDR3 nucleotides read TGTGCCTGGACCTGGGCAGGGAATGAGCAGTTCTTC.

The rearrangement uses TRBV20-1 and TRBJ2-7; D is undetermined. Per the germline V gene, CDR1 is DFQATT and CDR2 is SNEGSKA (reference sequence). Trimming left V 1 base short and J 1 base short, with 20 bases between. The CDR3 totals 17 residues. CDR3 DNA sequence: TGCAGTGCTAGAGCCCCACCCGACGAGAACAAATCCTACGAGCAGTACTTC. Its translation is CSARAPPDENKSYEQYF.

This clonotype was observed a few times. The chain couples TRBV29-1 to TRBJ2-3, with 8 positions matching TRBD1. V lost 6 bases, J lost 2 bases, and 7 bases stayed unmatched. Germline CDR1 is SQVTM and CDR2 is ANQGSEA. CDR3 length: 14 residues. CDR3 sequence reads: CSVEDRAITDTQYF. For the CDR3, the DNA is TGCAGCGTGGAGGACAGGGCGATCACAGATACGCAGTATTTT.

J is TRBJ2-7 and V is TRBV6-1; maybe TRBD1 (5 bases). There are 15 residues in the CDR3. V dropped 3 bases and J dropped 4 bases, with 16 bases sitting between them. Germline CDR1 is MNHNS and CDR2 is SASEGT. The CDR3 bases are TGTGCCAGCAGTGACCGGACAAGACCCTTTTACGAGCAGTACTTC. This encodes CASSDRTRPFYEQYF.

This clonotype occurred a few times. The chain combines TRBV27 with TRBJ1-4, with TRBD1 matching over 8 bases. CDR1 and CDR2 (germline): MNHEY, SMNVEV (reference sequence). Trimming took 0 bases from V and 7 from J; bases not matched to a gene: 4. The CDR3 sequence is 15 residues long. In nucleotides, the CDR3 is TGTGCCAGCAGTTTATCCGGGACAGGCGGTGAAAAACTGTTTTTT. This codes for CASSLSGTGGEKLFF. The full variable domain, with the rest looked up from reference TRBV27 and TRBJ1-4, is EAQVTQNPRYLITVTGKKLTVTCSQNMNHEYMSWYRQDPGLGLRQIYYSMNVEVTDKGDVPEGYKVSRKEKRNFPLILESPSPNQTSLYFCASSLSGTGGEKLFFGSGTQLSVL.

This chain uses TRBV6-2 or TRBV6-3 with TRBJ2-6; 7 bases match TRBD1. The CDR3 covers 16 residues. Germline trimming cut 6 bases from V and 2 bases from J; bases unmatched to any gene: 7. Germline-derived CDR1 and CDR2 are MNHEY and SVGEGT. The chain's CDR3 is CASRPVTGAGANVLTF. The DNA of the CDR3 is TGTGCCAGCAGACCGGTTACAGGGGCTGGGGCCAACGTCCTGACTTTC.

J is TRBJ1-1 and V is TRBV12-3 or TRBV12-4; 10 nucleotides align to TRBD1. V was pared by 7 bases and J by 7 bases, with 6 bases of the junction left unmatched. The CDR3 runs 13 residues. CDR3 amino acids: CASTGQGDDEAFF. DNA for the CDR3: TGTGCCAGCACCGGACAGGGGGATGATGAAGCTTTCTTT.

V usage is TRBV7-9 and J usage is TRBJ2-7; 11 positions agree with TRBD1. This CDR3 contains 13 residues. Germline V lookup: CDR1 SEHNR, CDR2 FQNEAQ (reference sequence). The ends lost 5 bases at V and 7 bases at J; junction bases unmatched: 4. As DNA, the CDR3 is TGTGCCAGCAGCGGACAGGGGGCGAGGGAGCAGTACTTC. Its translation: CASSGQGAREQYF.

This clonotype was counted a few times. The V call is TRBV7-9, the J call TRBJ2-1; 7 bases fit TRBD2. Germline V gene sequence: CDR1 SEHNR, CDR2 FQNEAQ (reference sequence). With 4 bases clipped from V and 3 bases from J, the junction kept 6 bases outside the gene matches. CDR3 length equals 15 residues. The CDR3 is CASSSIGLGYNEQFF. For the CDR3, the DNA is TGTGCCAGCAGCTCAATCGGACTAGGCTACAATGAGCAGTTCTTC.

The chain is built from TRBV24-1 and TRBJ2-2; D might be TRBD2 (5 bases). The CDR3 totals 15 residues. Per the germline V gene, CDR1 is KGHDR and CDR2 is SFDVKD. V was trimmed by 3 bases and J by 6 bases, leaving 13 bases between them. The CDR3 is CATSDPGISPGELFF. CDR3 in DNA: TGTGCCACCAGTGATCCGGGAATCTCTCCCGGGGAGCTGTTTTTT.

V and J are TRBV5-1 and TRBJ1-2; TRBD1 agrees at 7 bases. V lost 4 bases and J lost 2; bases outside the gene matches: 5. The germline gives CDR1 SGHRS, CDR2 YFSETQ. This CDR3 spans 14 amino acids. The CDR3 DNA is TGCGCCAGCAGCACATCGGGACAGAACTATGGCTACACCTTC. Encoded protein: CASSTSGQNYGYTF.

This clonotype showed up just a few times. J is TRBJ2-3 and V is TRBV9, with 10 bases fitting TRBD2. This CDR3 comprises 17 residues. Trimming removed 0 bases from V and 4 bases from J; junction bases left unmatched: 8. CDR1 SGDLS and CDR2 YYNGEE come from the germline V gene. The CDR3 spells CASSVARLAGVADTQYF. Here the CDR3 DNA reads TGTGCCAGCAGCGTAGCTCGCCTAGCGGGAGTGGCAGATACGCAGTATTTT.

This clonotype was detected only a few times. The chain employs TRBV4-3 and TRBJ2-3; 13 nucleotides align to TRBD2. The CDR3 has 18 amino acids. V shed 0 bases, J shed 4 bases, and the junction held 7 bases outside the gene matches. Per germline, CDR1 LGHNA and CDR2 YSLEER. CDR3 sequence (DNA): TGCGCCAGCAGCCAAGATTGGACTAGCGGGAGTAAAGCAGATACGCAGTATTTT. The encoded protein is CASSQDWTSGSKADTQYF.

This clonotype was detected only a few times. The CDR3 region is CASSTQTGIPYEQYF. The CDR3 coding sequence is TGTGCCAGCAGCACCCAAACAGGGATCCCCTACGAGCAGTACTTC. The chain carries TRBV7-9 and TRBJ2-7; perhaps TRBD1 as D (6 bases). Germline V gene lookup returns CDR1 SEHNR and CDR2 FQNEAQ (reference sequence). Trimming took off 5 bases at V and 2 bases at J, with 16 bases between the two ends. The CDR3 extends over 15 amino acids.

The chain recombines TRBV28 with TRBJ2-2, with a possible D match to TRBD1 (6 bases). Between the trimmed V and J ends, which lost 6 bases and 4 bases, there was a span of 24 bases. The CDR3 consists of 18 residues. CDR1 MDHEN and CDR2 SYDVKM come from the germline V gene. CDR3 sequence reads: CASSLTTAGAPSTGELFF. The CDR3 DNA reads as TGTGCCAGCAGCCTAACCACAGCAGGGGCCCCGAGCACCGGGGAGCTGTTTTTT.

This clonotype was detected many times. The chain links TRBV7-9 to TRBJ2-7; the match to TRBD1 covers 7 bases. Losses at the gene ends were 8 bases for V and 3 bases for J; bases not matched to a gene: 4. Germline CDR1 and CDR2: SEHNR and FQNEAQ (reference sequence). The CDR3 is 12 amino acids. The CDR3 sequence is CASGWDSYEQYF. CDR3 nucleotides: TGTGCCAGCGGTTGGGACAGCTACGAGCAGTACTTC.

This clonotype turned up a few times. The chain has TRBV29-1 and TRBJ1-2; D is uncertain. Per germline, CDR1 SQVTM and CDR2 ANQGSEA. V shed 4 bases and J shed 4 bases, with 13 bases lying between them. The CDR3 length is 13 residues. The CDR3 DNA sequence: TGCAGCGTTGTTCGGGAGGACGTCTATGGCTACACCTTC. Its protein is CSVVREDVYGYTF.

The V and J genes are TRBV6-6 and TRBJ2-2, with unresolved D. Germline CDR1 is MNHNY and CDR2 is SVGAGI (reference sequence). The CDR3 consists of 11 residues. Trimming pared 10 bases from V and 3 bases from J, leaving 6 bases between. In DNA form, the CDR3 reads TGTGCCATCTCAGACACCGGGGAGCTGTTTTTT. It translates to CAISDTGELFF.

The chain is built from TRBV3-1 and TRBJ2-3; the D call may be TRBD1 or TRBD2 (5 bases each). The V gene's germline CDR1 is LGHDT and CDR2 YNNKEL (reference sequence). This CDR3 is 15 amino acids long. The V and J ends lost 1 base and 0 bases respectively, with 8 bases between them. The CDR3 region has the DNA TGTGCCAGCAGCCAAGGATGGGGGAGCACAGATACGCAGTATTTT. Its translation: CASSQGWGSTDTQYF.

This clonotype was counted many times. The rearrangement uses TRBV4-2 and TRBJ2-2, with a weak D call TRBD2 (7 bases). Germline CDR1 is LGHNA and CDR2 is YNFKEQ. This CDR3 contains 15 residues. Trimming removed 3 bases at V and 6 bases at J, with 14 bases between. DNA for the CDR3: TGTGCCAGCAGCCACCATAAGGGGGGGGCCGGGGAGCTGTTTTTT. The encoded protein is CASSHHKGGAGELFF.

V usage is TRBV15 and J usage is TRBJ2-3; TRBD2 matches 9 bases. The V segment lost 0 bases and the J segment 5 bases; nucleotides outside the gene matches: 0. In germline, CDR1 is LNHNV, CDR2 YYDKDF (reference sequence). The CDR3 has 14 residues. The CDR3, as DNA: TGTGCCACCAGCAGAGATAGCGGGGGAGATACGCAGTATTTT. This sequence encodes CATSRDSGGDTQYF.

This rearrangement joins TRBV29-1 to TRBJ2-3; 12 bases align to TRBD2. V was pared by 4 bases and J by 2 bases, with 1 base of the junction left unmatched. Germline CDR1 is SQVTM and CDR2 is ANQGSEA. The CDR3 covers 14 residues. The CDR3 DNA sequence: TGCAGCGTTGGACTAGCGGGAGTCACAGATACGCAGTATTTT. It translates to CSVGLAGVTDTQYF.

This clonotype was seen a handful of times. V gene TRBV10-3 combines with J gene TRBJ2-3, with 10 bases lining up with TRBD2. CDR3 length equals 16 residues. V lost 4 bases and J lost 5; bases outside the gene matches: 9. The germline gives CDR1 ENHRY, CDR2 SYGVKD. CDR3 protein: CAISAVSGGAGDTQYF. Here the CDR3 DNA reads TGTGCCATCAGTGCTGTCAGCGGGGGGGCAGGAGATACGCAGTATTTT.

The genes are TRBV20-1 and TRBJ2-5; D remains ambiguous. The CDR3 totals 13 residues. Trimming shortened V by 3 bases and J by 2 bases, and 10 bases separated the two germline ends. Germline lookup yields CDR1 DFQATT and CDR2 SNEGSKA (reference sequence). CDR3 loop: CSARTKGQETQYF. DNA for the CDR3: TGCAGTGCTAGGACGAAGGGTCAAGAGACCCAGTACTTC.

In its sample, this clonotype was seen many times. The rearrangement links TRBV29-1 to TRBJ2-3; 10 nucleotides match TRBD2. Germline V gene lookup returns CDR1 SQVTM and CDR2 ANQGSEA. This CDR3 region has 13 residues. The J segment lost 6 bases and the V segment lost 8 bases, leaving 8 bases of the junction unmatched. CDR3 DNA sequence: TGCAGCCGGGAGCGGGGGGGGGCGGATACGCAGTATTTT. Translating gives CSRERGGADTQYF.

A few counts support this clonotype. J is TRBJ2-7 and V is TRBV18, with a possible D match to TRBD1 (7 bases). From germline, CDR1 is KGHSH and CDR2 LQKENI. The V gene lost 3 bases and the J gene lost 0 bases, with 18 bases spanning the gap. The CDR3 sequence is 17 residues long. The CDR3 DNA reads TGTGCCAGCTCACCCCTGACTAGGACAGGACTCTCCTACGAGCAGTACTTC. Translation gives CASSPLTRTGLSYEQYF.